This T cell receptor (beta chain) was sequenced in a study of T cell clonality in common variable immunodeficiency. General study points: CVID subjects showed higher TCRbeta clonality than healthy controls. Authors noted CVID clonality's cause needs subpopulation repertoire sequencing. Reportedly, TCR beta sequences from common variable immunodeficiency showed fewer deletions and N-nucleotide insertions.

Trimming left V 2 bases short and J 3 bases short, with 6 bases between. The CDR3 spans 12 residues. CDR1 is SGHRS, CDR2 YFSETQ, per germline. Replacement immunoglobulin had been given to every CVID subject for at least one year. Donors gave about 5 to 8 ml heparinized peripheral whole blood. This clone was counted ten times or more. The antigen is not known. The CDR3 extends 3 residues past the end of the read, so its final part is completed from the germline J gene. Different DNA sequences within this sample yield the same CDR3. Sequencing was performed with immunoSEQ multiplex PCR; in TCRdb, only in-frame clones are kept and a portion is missing. Altogether 30,000 to 40,000 clones were found in the sample, and no singletons occur.

The material sequenced was peripheral blood mononuclear cells. This chain joins TRBV5-1 and TRBJ2-7, with TRBD1 as a possible D gene (6 bases). The TCR originated in a human donor with common variable immunodeficiency. The part of the CDR3 DNA that was read is TGCGCCAGCAGCTTACAGGGCTACGAG. It translates to CASSLQGYE. The full CDR3 protein reads CASSLQGYEQYF.